This T cell receptor (beta chain) was captured by sequencing in a study of shared clonotypes between healthy human individuals. Study background: Aged between 18 and 49, the donors were two women and three men.

CDR1 and CDR2 (germline): SGHTA, FQGTGA. The CDR3 runs to 17 residues. Trimming took off 2 bases at V and 0 bases at J, with 15 bases between the two ends. In the source study's methods: ImmunoSEQ junction-only sequences lacked quality scores, so their filtering differed. The table came from immunoSEQ multiplex PCR; TCRdb's copy has only in-frame clones and leaves some out. D and trimming were read from the DNA, whereas the V and J calls and clone size are those reported in that table. Among approximately 500,000 clones, roughly 78% were seen once, and the ten largest hold approximately 13%. The sequenced material came from PBMCs. This receptor was obtained from a middle-aged woman in good health. Some clones in this sample may be carry-over from other donors' samples. This sequence joins TRBV7-3 and TRBJ2-3, with D possibly matching TRBD2 (6 bases). The CDR3 DNA sequence: TGTGCCAGCAGCTTAGGTTCGGGAGACACTAGCACAGATACGCAGTATTTT. This sequence encodes CASSLGSGDTSTDTQYF. The full variable domain, in which reference TRBV7-3 and TRBJ2-3 provide the parts outside the CDR3, is GAGVSQTPSNKVTEKGKYVELRCDPISGHTALYWYRQSLGQGPEFLIYFQGTGAADDSGLPNDRFFAVRPEGSVSTLKIQRTERGDSAVYLCASSLGSGDTSTDTQYFGPGTRLTVL.